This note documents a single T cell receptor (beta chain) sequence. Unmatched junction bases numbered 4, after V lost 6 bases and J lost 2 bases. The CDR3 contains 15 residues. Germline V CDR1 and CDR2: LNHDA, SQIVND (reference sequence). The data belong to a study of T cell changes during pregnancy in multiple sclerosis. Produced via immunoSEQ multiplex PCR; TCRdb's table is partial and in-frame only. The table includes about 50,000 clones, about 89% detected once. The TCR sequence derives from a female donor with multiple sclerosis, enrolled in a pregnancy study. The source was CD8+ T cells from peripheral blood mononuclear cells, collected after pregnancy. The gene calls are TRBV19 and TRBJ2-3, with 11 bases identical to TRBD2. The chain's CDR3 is CASRPLAGDTDTQYF. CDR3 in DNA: TGTGCCAGTAGGCCACTAGCGGGGGACACAGATACGCAGTATTTT.